This entry is about one TCR beta chain. The target antigen is unknown. The CDR3 runs 16 residues. Germline CDR1 LGHNA, CDR2 YSLEER. This sample is drawn from a study of T cells expressing NK-cell markers. Study-level background: Sorted CD3+CD56-NKG2C+, CD3+CD56+NKG2C+ and CD3+CD56+NKG2C- T cells supplied the TCR beta repertoires.

Using the 5' RACE reads, TCRdb records one entry per CDR3 protein without DNA. Listed are approximately 110,000 distinct CDR3 sequences; approximately 17% falls within the top ten. Study outcomes and limitations: Each of several donors carried dominant NKG2C+ clonotypes accounting for about 1.0-8% of CD8+ T cells. Expanded NKG2C+ T cell clones were not confirmed as HCMV-specific. One observes that, in a few donors, these clonotypes were also the leading ones within the CD3+CD56-NKG2C+ fraction.

The clonotype was recovered from a woman between 18 and 70 years old in good health. Sample: blood T cells: a sorted CD56 or NKG2C T cell subset, CD4+ or CD8+ T cells, or bulk PBMC T cells (not recorded which). This rearrangement joins TRBV4-3 to TRBJ1-6; TCRdb's D gene call, TRBD1, goes unchecked for lack of DNA. The CDR3 is CASSQDGGAYNSPLHF.